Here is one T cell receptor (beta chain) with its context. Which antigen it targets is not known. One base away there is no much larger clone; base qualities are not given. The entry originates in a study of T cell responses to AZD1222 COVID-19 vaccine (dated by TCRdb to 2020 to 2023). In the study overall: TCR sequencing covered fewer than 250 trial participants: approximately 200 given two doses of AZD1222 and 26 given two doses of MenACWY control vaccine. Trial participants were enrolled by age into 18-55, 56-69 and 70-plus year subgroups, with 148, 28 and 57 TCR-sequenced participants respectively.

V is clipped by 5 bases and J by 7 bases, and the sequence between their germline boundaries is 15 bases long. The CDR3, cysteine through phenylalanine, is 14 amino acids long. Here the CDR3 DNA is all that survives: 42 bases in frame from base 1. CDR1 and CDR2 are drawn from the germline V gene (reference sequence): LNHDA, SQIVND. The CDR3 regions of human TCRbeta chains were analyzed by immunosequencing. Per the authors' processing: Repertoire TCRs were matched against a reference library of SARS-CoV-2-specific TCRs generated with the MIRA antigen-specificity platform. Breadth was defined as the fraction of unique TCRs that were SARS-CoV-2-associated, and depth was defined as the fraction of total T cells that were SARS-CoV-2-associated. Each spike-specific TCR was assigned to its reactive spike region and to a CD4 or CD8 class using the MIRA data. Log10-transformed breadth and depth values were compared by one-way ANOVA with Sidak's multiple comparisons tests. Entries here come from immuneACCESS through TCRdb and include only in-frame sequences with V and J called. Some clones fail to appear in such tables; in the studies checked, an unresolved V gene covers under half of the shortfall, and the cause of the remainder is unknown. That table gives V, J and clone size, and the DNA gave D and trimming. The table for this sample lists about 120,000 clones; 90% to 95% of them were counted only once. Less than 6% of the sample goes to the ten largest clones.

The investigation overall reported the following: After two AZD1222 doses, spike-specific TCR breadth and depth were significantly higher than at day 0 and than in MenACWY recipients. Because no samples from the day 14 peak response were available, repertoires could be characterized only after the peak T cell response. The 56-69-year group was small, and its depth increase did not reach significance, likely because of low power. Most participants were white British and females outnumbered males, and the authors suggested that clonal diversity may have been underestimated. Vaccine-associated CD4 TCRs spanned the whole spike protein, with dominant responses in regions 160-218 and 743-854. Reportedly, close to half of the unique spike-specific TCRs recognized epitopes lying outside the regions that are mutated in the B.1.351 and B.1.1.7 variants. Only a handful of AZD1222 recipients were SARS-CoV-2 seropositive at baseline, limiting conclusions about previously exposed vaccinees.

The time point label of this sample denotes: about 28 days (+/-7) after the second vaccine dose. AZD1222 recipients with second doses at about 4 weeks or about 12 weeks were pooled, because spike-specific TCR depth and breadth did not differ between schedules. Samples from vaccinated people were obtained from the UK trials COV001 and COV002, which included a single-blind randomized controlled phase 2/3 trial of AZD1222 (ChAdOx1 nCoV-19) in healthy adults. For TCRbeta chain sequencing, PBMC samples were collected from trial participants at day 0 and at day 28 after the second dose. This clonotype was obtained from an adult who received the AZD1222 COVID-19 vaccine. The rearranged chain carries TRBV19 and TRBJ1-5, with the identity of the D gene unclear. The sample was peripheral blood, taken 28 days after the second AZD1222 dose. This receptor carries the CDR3 CASSLARGGQPQHF. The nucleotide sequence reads TGTGCCAGTAGTCTCGCCCGGGGTGGCCAGCCCCAGCATTTT. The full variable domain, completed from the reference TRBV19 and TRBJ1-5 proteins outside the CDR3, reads DGGITQSPKYLFRKEGQNVTLSCEQNLNHDAMYWYRQDPGQGLRLIYYSQIVNDFQKGDIAEGYSVSREKKESFPLTVTSAQKNPTAFYLCASSLARGGQPQHFGDGTRLSIL.